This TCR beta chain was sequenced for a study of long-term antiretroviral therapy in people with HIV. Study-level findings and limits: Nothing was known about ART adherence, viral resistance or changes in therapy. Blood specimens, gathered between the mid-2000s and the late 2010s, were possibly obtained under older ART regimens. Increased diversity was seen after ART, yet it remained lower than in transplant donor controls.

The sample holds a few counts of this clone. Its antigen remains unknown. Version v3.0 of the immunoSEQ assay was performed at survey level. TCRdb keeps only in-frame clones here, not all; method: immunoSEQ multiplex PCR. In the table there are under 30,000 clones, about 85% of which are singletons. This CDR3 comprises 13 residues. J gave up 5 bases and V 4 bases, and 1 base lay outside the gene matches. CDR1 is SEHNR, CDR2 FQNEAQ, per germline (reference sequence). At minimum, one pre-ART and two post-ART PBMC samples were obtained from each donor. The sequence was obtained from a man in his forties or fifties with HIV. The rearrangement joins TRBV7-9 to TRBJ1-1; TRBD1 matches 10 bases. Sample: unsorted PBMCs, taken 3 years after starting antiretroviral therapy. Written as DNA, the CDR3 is TGTGCCAGCAGCTCGGGACAGGGGACTGAAGCTTTCTTT. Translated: CASSSGQGTEAFF.